Sequencing of this T cell receptor (beta chain) was carried out in a study of regulatory T cells in long-lasting Graves disease. Time point indicated: persistent/refractory GD, antithyroid drugs over 5 years with positive TRAb. PBMCs provided the RNA from which the TCR library was made. EDTA tubes collected 7.5 to 9 milliliters of peripheral blood. Arm-PCR of CDR3 regions and iRepertoire HTBI primers were used to build TCR beta libraries. TCRdb ran MiXCR on the multiplex PCR reads and lists one entry per CDR3 protein. The table lists over 250,000 distinct CDR3 sequences, 20% to 25% of them singletons, with more than 50% in the top ten. In this sample, this clonotype turned up many times. Material: peripheral blood mononuclear cells (PBMCs), obtained when the disease was refractory, from a patient treated with antithyroid drugs. The TCR was taken from a female donor with Graves disease.

In nucleotides, the CDR3 is TGTGCCAGCAGCCCCCAGGGGTACCAAGAGACCCAGTACTTC. Residues: CASSPQGYQETQYF. V is TRBV7-2 and J is TRBJ2-5; weak D call: TRBD1 (6 bases). The CDR3 spans 14 residues. Germline lookup yields CDR1 SGHTA and CDR2 FQGNSA. The V end was cut by 5 bases, the J end by 0 bases, with 10 bases between.